The rows below give T cell receptor beta chains drawn from one sample of a study of beta chain features in type 1 diabetes. The repertoire was sequenced with immunoSEQ multiplex PCR; TCRdb's copy has only in-frame clones and lacks some. The table lists about 140,000 clones, approximately 10% of them singletons. The specimen sequenced was central memory CD4+ T cells from blood. These receptor sequences come from a woman in her forties in good health. The CDR3 runs from the conserved cysteine through the conserved F or W. A D gene is named only where the DNA matches it firmly. For some rows the clone size is stated as once, few or many, or as a class when expanded; others skip it.

j_call clone_size cdr3_length v_call d_call cdr3_nt cdr3_aa
TRBJ2-7 many 13 TRBV5-4 TRBD1 TGTGCCAGCAAATCAGGGGGTGGGTACGAGCAGTACTTC CASKSGGGYEQYF
TRBJ2-1 few 13 TRBV2 TRBD1 TGTGCCAGCAGCCCGGACAGGCTCCATGAGCAGTTCTTC CASSPDRLHEQFF
TRBJ2-5 few 17 TRBV18 TRBD2 TGTGCCAGCTCACCACGGGGACTAGCGGGGGACCCGGGAACCCAGTACTTC CASSPRGLAGDPGTQYF
TRBJ2-5 . 14 TRBV7-2 . TGTGCCAGCAGCTTAGAGCGACAGCAAGAGACCCAGTACTTC CASSLERQQETQYF
TRBJ1-6 few 15 TRBV4-1 . TGCGCCAGCAGCCAAGACGACAGGCTACAATCACCCCTCCACTTT CASSQDDRLQSPLHF
TRBJ2-7 few 19 TRBV7-2 TRBD2 TGTGCCAGCAGCTTAGCGCCCTTAGGGACTAGCGGCGTCGCCTACGAGCAGTACTTC CASSLAPLGTSGVAYEQYF
TRBJ2-3 few 16 TRBV7-9 TRBD1 TGTGCCAGCAGCTCTCAACAGGGGGTTAGGGCAGATACGCAGTATTTT CASSSQQGVRADTQYF
TRBJ1-5 few 14 TRBV6-5 . TGTGCCAGCAGTCGACAGGTTAGCAATCAGCCCCAGCATTTT CASSRQVSNQPQHF
TRBJ1-1 . 14 TRBV29-1 . TGCAGCGGGCATGGGGGGAGGGCAAACACTGAAGCTTTCTTT CSGHGGRANTEAFF
TRBJ2-2 many 13 TRBV14 . TGTGCCAGCAGCCAAGTACGAACTGGGGAGCTGTTTTTT CASSQVRTGELFF
TRBJ2-4 few 15 TRBV18 . TGTGCCAGCTCACCATCTCCAGTAGCCAAAAACATTCAGTACTTC CASSPSPVAKNIQYF
TRBJ2-2 . 15 TRBV19 . TGTGCCAGTAGTATCGGGCGGGGGCTGGACGGGGAGCTGTTTTTT CASSIGRGLDGELFF
TRBJ2-7 few 15 TRBV27 . TGTGCCAGCGCCCCGGGCGATTGGAACCGGGGCGAGCAGTACTTC CASAPGDWNRGEQYF
TRBJ2-3 few 15 TRBV4-1 . TGCGCCAGCAGCCAAGAGCATCGTGGGCTGAGACGGCAGTATTTT CASSQEHRGLRRQYF
TRBJ2-3 . 13 TRBV4-3 . TGCGCCAGCAGCCAAGAACCAGGGGAGACGCAGTATTTT CASSQEPGETQYF
TRBJ1-5 few 15 TRBV7-6 TRBD1 TGTGCCAGCAGCCCACAGGGGGCTCGGGCTCAGCCCCAGCATTTT CASSPQGARAQPQHF
TRBJ1-1 few 13 TRBV2 TRBD1 TGTGCCAGCAACTGGGGGACAGGCGCTGAAGCTTTCTTT CASNWGTGAEAFF
TRBJ1-2 few 13 TRBV18 TRBD1 TGTGCCAGCTCACCGACAGGGGGCTATGGCTACACCTTC CASSPTGGYGYTF
TRBJ2-7 . 15 TRBV27 . TGTGCCAGCAGCCTTACAGGGACCGCCGCCTACGAGCAGTACTTC CASSLTGTAAYEQYF
TRBJ2-7 few 12 TRBV2 TRBD2 TGTGCCGCGGGGGGGACCCCCGGCGAGCAGTACTTC CAAGGTPGEQYF
TRBJ2-5 . 17 TRBV19 TRBD2 TGTGCCAGTAGTCCCCCCAGCGGGGGGATCAGGCGGGAGACCCAGTACTTC CASSPPSGGIRRETQYF
TRBJ2-4 few 15 TRBV7-8 TRBD1 TGTGCCAGCAGCCTACAGGGGATGGCCAAAAACATTCAGTACTTC CASSLQGMAKNIQYF
TRBJ2-5 few 16 TRBV5-1 . TGCGCCAGCAGCGGTCAGGGGTTGAGAGATTACGAGACCCAGTACTTC CASSGQGLRDYETQYF
TRBJ2-1 . 17 TRBV5-1 TRBD2 TGCGCCAGCAGCTTGGGTGGCGGGGGTATATCCTACAATGAGCAGTTCTTC CASSLGGGGISYNEQFF
TRBJ2-1 few 15 TRBV5-1 . TGCGCCAGCAGCTTGGACGGGATGGGGGGCAATGAGCAGTTCTTC CASSLDGMGGNEQFF
TRBJ1-5 . 14 TRBV11-2 TRBD1 TGTGCCAGCAGCTCCCAGGGACAGGGGGCCTCCCAGCATTTT CASSSQGQGASQHF
TRBJ2-5 few 11 TRBV11-2 TRBD1 TGTGCCAGCAGCTTAGGGACAGGGGTGGACTTC CASSLGTGVDF
TRBJ2-1 . 10 TRBV2 . TGTGCCAGCACAGGGAATGAGCAGTTCTTC CASTGNEQFF
TRBJ1-2 . 12 TRBV9 . TGTGCCAGCAGCGTAGACGAGGGCAGCTACACCTTC CASSVDEGSYTF
TRBJ2-3 few 16 TRBV25-1 TRBD1 TGTGCCAGCAGCGACAGGGGAGGAGGGCACACAGATACGCAGTATTTT CASSDRGGGHTDTQYF
TRBJ2-5 . 15 TRBV14 TRBD2 TGTGCCAGCAGCCCCGGGACTAGGCTTCAAGAGACCCAGTACTTC CASSPGTRLQETQYF
TRBJ2-7 few 12 TRBV28 . TGTGCCAGCAGCGGACAGTCCTACGAGCAGTACTTC CASSGQSYEQYF
TRBJ1-4 few 14 TRBV27 TRBD1 TGTGCCAGCAGTTCCTCCGGGACAGTCGGAAAACTGTTTTTT CASSSSGTVGKLFF
TRBJ1-1 . 13 TRBV5-4 TRBD1 TGTGCCAGCAGCTTGGCCAATCAGGGGGGCGCTTTCTTT CASSLANQGGAFF
TRBJ1-4 many 14 TRBV2 TRBD1 TGTGCCAGCAGTGATGGGCGGAACAGGGGCAAACTGTTTTTT CASSDGRNRGKLFF
TRBJ1-1 . 17 TRBV4-1 TRBD1 TGCGCCAGCAGCCATGGGGGACAGGGAGGGGGGAACACTGAAGCTTTCTTT CASSHGGQGGGNTEAFF
TRBJ2-1 few 14 TRBV6-4 TRBD1 TGTGCCAGCAGTGAGACAGGGGGCAGTGATGAGCAGTTCTTC CASSETGGSDEQFF
TRBJ1-2 . 19 TRBV5-5 TRBD1 TGTGCCAGCAGCCAACCGACGGGACAGAAACAGGGGGGTAGCTATGGCTACACCTTC CASSQPTGQKQGGSYGYTF
TRBJ2-5 . 14 TRBV6-1 TRBD1 TGTGCCAGCAGATTCAACAGGGGATCAGAGACCCAGTACTTC CASRFNRGSETQYF
TRBJ2-5 few 13 TRBV9 . TGTGCCAGCAGCGTAGCGGTACAAGAGACCCAGTACTTC CASSVAVQETQYF
TRBJ2-5 few 18 TRBV7-2 TRBD2 TGTGCCAGCAGCTTAGGTCGGGGTCGGCTAGCGGGTTTAGAGACCCAGTACTTC CASSLGRGRLAGLETQYF
TRBJ2-2 few 16 TRBV4-2 . TGTGCCAGCAGCCAGGGTAGCGGACCGAACACCGGGGAGCTGTTTTTT CASSQGSGPNTGELFF
TRBJ2-7 few 15 TRBV2 TRBD2 TGTGCCAGCAGGAGACTAGCGGGGGATTCCTACGAGCAGTACTTC CASRRLAGDSYEQYF
TRBJ1-3 . 15 TRBV7-9 . TGTGCCAGCAGCCCCCGGGGAGGGGGATCAGACACCATATATTTT CASSPRGGGSDTIYF
TRBJ1-1 . 11 TRBV11-2 . TGTGCCAGCAGCTTAGGTCAAGAAGCTTTCTTT CASSLGQEAFF
TRBJ1-2 . 12 TRBV18 TRBD1 TGTGCCAGCTCACACAGACAGGGGGGCTACACCTTC CASSHRQGGYTF
TRBJ1-2 . 15 TRBV6-6 . TGTGCCAGCAGTTACCCCTACGACAGAGATTATGGCTACACCTTC CASSYPYDRDYGYTF
TRBJ2-7 . 15 TRBV6-5 TRBD1 TGTGCCAGCAGTCCCCTCGGGACAGGCTCTCTCGAGCAGTACTTC CASSPLGTGSLEQYF
TRBJ1-1 . 14 TRBV5-1 . TGCGCCAGCAGCTTGGGGTCCAGGGCCACTGAAGCTTTCTTT CASSLGSRATEAFF